The clone carrying this T cell receptor (beta chain) was counted only a few times. Its cognate antigen is unknown. The record originates from a study of Graves' ophthalmopathy and Graves' hyperthyroidism. Study findings and constraints: For predicting ophthalmopathy progression, the model had about 66% sensitivity and under 85% specificity.

RNA transcripts served as template for amplifying TCR beta CDR3 sequences. HTBI primers were used in a first-round RT-PCR, which preceded a second-round multiplex PCR. TCRdb processed the multiplex PCR reads anew with MiXCR; each CDR3 protein has one entry. The sample consists of more than 550,000 distinct CDR3 sequences, over 40% of them appearing once. This CDR3 has 14 amino acids. Trimming shortened V by 6 bases and J by 7 bases, and 18 bases separated the two germline ends. Moderately to severely active ophthalmopathy under 3 months, CAS at least 3, NOSPECS at least 4. Patients were diagnosed from clinical symptoms, serum thyroxine, TRAb, thyroid ultrasound and orbital computed tomography. As the starting material, more than 8 ml of fresh peripheral blood yielded the PBMCs.

The sequence was collected from an adult man with Graves' ophthalmopathy. J is TRBJ1-2 and V is TRBV12-3 or TRBV12-4, with D possibly being TRBD1 (6 bases). The specimen sequenced was peripheral blood. The CDR3 sequence: CASSQGLKGGGYTF. In DNA, the CDR3 is TGTGCCAGCAGCCAAGGTCTAAAGGGGGGTGGCTACACCTTC.